This T cell receptor beta chain was identified during a study of cytomegalovirus exposure and HLA in healthy donors (dated 2017 in TCRdb). In terms of the full investigation: An earlier analysis of several hundred of the donors reported over 250 Gb of sequence data and 95 million to 130 million unique TCR beta sequences obtained from around 170 million T cells. Approximately 300 gigabases of sequencing data and tens of millions of unique TCR sequences made up an early release that covered around 640 HLA-typed donors. Of the 300 to 450 genotyped donors, approximately 81% were placed in the genetic ancestry cluster associated with self-reported Caucasian donors. The study was designed to test whether signatures of past pathogen exposure could be identified by cataloging public T cell receptors. The study profiled the T cell repertoires of about 640 subjects by immunosequencing and related them to cytomegalovirus serostatus. A separate validation cohort of over 95 different subjects was used in addition to the approximately 640-subject first cohort. To predict cytomegalovirus infection status, the study combined high-throughput TCR immunosequencing, statistical association of individual TCRs with disease status, and machine learning. A later analysis re-examined previously published TCR beta repertoires from about 670 donors and added high-resolution HLA genotyping to investigate patterns of TCR occurrence. Rather than using new phenotypic data, the later analysis identified candidate immune exposures from TCR beta sequences and from how often those sequences occurred across donors. An earlier analysis of about 600 of the donors used high-throughput TCR beta sequencing to judge whether each TCR beta V gene segment behaved as functional or pseudogenic. Donor age, sex, ethnicity and CMV serostatus were compiled alongside the repertoire data. A later genetic analysis took genome-wide SNP genotypes for about three fifths of the roughly 700 donors and used that subset as a discovery cohort. All discovery cohort repertoires had been generated on a single sequencing platform. Class I and class II HLA loci were covered by the typing at four-digit resolution. The number of donors typed differed by locus, with about 629-630 for A, B, C, DRB1 and DQB1, about 500 for DQA1, 600 to 610 for DPA1, and 400 to 490 for DPB1. Roughly 5 DR-DQ haplotypes were handled as single units for association and clustering because linkage in the cohort was strong. Among a few hundred genotyped donors of the cohort, an average of around 240,000 unique TCR beta nucleotide sequences were sequenced per donor, around 18% of them non-productive. The research as a whole found: When HLA alleles, especially DR and DQ, strongly co-occurred, attributing TCR associations to individual alleles was difficult. A later analysis found that most CMV-associated TCR beta chains appeared HLA-restricted, with HLA associations seemingly driven largely by CMV exposure. A cluster of highly shared sequence variants was judged likely to be a technical artifact of the sequencing pipeline. Immune exposure information for the cohort was limited to CMV serostatus. Most TCR sequences were observed very rarely across donors, whereas some public TCRs were present in many individuals. Presence/absence analyses assumed roughly uniform sequencing depth across donors, an assumption that may not hold. This cohort had only TCR beta chains sequenced, and the lack of alpha or paired-chain data limited which features could be detected. The study gave a list of 150 to 200 TCR beta chains associated with cytomegalovirus. Some IMGT-functional V segments, including TRBV6-2 and TRBV6-3, could not be distinguished by the 87-base-pair reads and were therefore excluded. A further reported finding was that TCR beta sequences accurately predicted the HLA-A and HLA-B alleles for most subjects in the first cohort. It was suggested by the authors that the approach could potentially be generalized to other disease states and immunological phenotypes. In a later analysis, around 17,000 TCR beta sequences were associated with specific HLA alleles at a false discovery rate of 0.05. According to a later analysis, parvovirus B19, influenza, CMV and Epstein-Barr virus appeared linked to several top co-occurrence clusters. A later genetic analysis reported fewer N-insertions in productive TCRs among donors in an Asian-associated ancestry cluster than the roughly 690-donor mean. The classifier was reported to diagnose cytomegalovirus status with high specificity and sensitivity in both the original and validation cohorts. Because some donors lacked HLA typing at each locus, the association tests relied only on the typed subset. Because counts were too low, seventeen rarely observed V segments, including chromosome 9 orphons, were left out of the earlier analysis of some 640 of the donors. In an earlier analysis of roughly 500 of the donors, most TCR beta V segments appeared in productive rearrangements about 87% or about 30% of the time, broadly matching IMGT annotations. Three of the identified cytomegalovirus-associated TCR beta chains were confirmed in vitro to be specific for cytomegalovirus antigens. Correlated functional status among segregating V segments might reflect linkage disequilibrium, but an unknown experimental factor could not be ruled out. In a later analysis, HLA-associated TCR beta chains showed more clonal expansion and lower generation probabilities than non-associated chains that were equally common. V-gene and J-gene trimming of TCR beta chains was associated with a missense DCLRE1C variant in a later genetic analysis, and the association was replicated in an independent cohort. According to a later analysis, TCR association rates differed among HLA loci, with DRB1 alleles showing the most associated TCRs and HLA-C alleles showing the fewest.

Comment on this clone: The clone's antigen remains unknown. No base quality values were provided; no much bigger clone lies one nucleotide off.

The library was obtained by the immunoSEQ multiplex PCR assay. For the multiplex PCR, a mixture combining 60 forward primers for TCR Vbeta segments and 13 reverse primers for TCR Jbeta segments was used. The CDR3 region of rearranged TCR beta genes was amplified from genomic DNA by a multiplex PCR assay. On the Illumina HiSeq System, the amplified TCR beta libraries were sequenced as 87-base-pair reads. The authors processed their data as follows. Across the 500 to 700 repertoires, a later analysis counted roughly 84 million unique TCR beta chains, 9.5 million to 13 million of which were shared by at least two donors. Raw reads were error-corrected and collapsed into unique sequences by a nearest-neighbor algorithm in which closely related sequences were merged to remove PCR and sequencing errors. Alignment of CDR3 sequences to IMGT reference sequences was used to assign V, D and J gene segments. For a sequence to be retained, at least a six-nucleotide match to both a V gene segment and a J gene segment was required. A rearrangement was called productive if the CDR3 had no stop codons and remained in frame with V and J, and every other rearrangement was called non-productive. CDR3 was defined by IMGT convention, running from the second conserved V-encoded cysteine to the conserved J-encoded phenylalanine. The earlier analysis of about 640 of the donors excluded any sequence lacking an unambiguous match to a single V gene segment. In an earlier analysis of roughly 500 of the donors, V segments were called functional above 56.7% productive rearrangements and were called segregating when the between-donor standard deviation exceeded 5%. A statistical classification framework was built to diagnose cytomegalovirus status from the catalog of TCR beta chain sequences. In a later analysis, TCR nucleotide sequences were compared against IMGT/GENE-DB human TR gene sequences so that V and J genes could be assigned. The TCRdist pipeline was used in a later analysis to assign CDR3 sequences and most-parsimonious VDJ recombination scenarios. In a later analysis, each TCR beta chain was defined by its CDR3 amino acid sequence together with its V-gene family, and reads lacking a unique V-gene family were excluded. A later analysis removed roughly 590 highly shared, low-generation-probability nucleotide sequences to deal with suspected cross-contamination and a sequencing artifact. In a later analysis, a clonal expansion index for each public chain was calculated from normalized within-repertoire ranks of inferred template counts. A later analysis computed generation probabilities with a VDJ recombination model fitted to out-of-frame rearrangements, and checked the results against IGoR. Hypergeometric tests were used in a later analysis to score TCR-TCR, TCR-HLA and TCR-CMV co-occurrence, with a repertoire-size bias correction applied to the TCR pairs. To estimate false discovery rates, a later analysis permuted the HLA or CMV assignments 20 times. In a later analysis, co-occurring TCRs were grouped using DBSCAN, with TCRdist sequence similarity added in when clustering inside HLA-allele-positive subsets. Repertoires with fewer than 30,000 or more than 120,000 public chains were left out of co-occurrence clustering, as were four to six repertoires with anomalous nucleotide sharing. Here the immuneACCESS table is served through TCRdb, limited to in-frame sequences with V and J called. Missing clones are a known gap in these copies; in checked studies unresolved V genes cover under half, and the rest lacks a known reason. V and J calls and clone size follow that table, whereas D and trimming were derived from the DNA. Here the sample has 89,000 or so clones; approximately 72% occur a single time. The ten largest clones represent over 9.5% of the sample.

Compared with germline, V lacks 6 bases and J lacks 8 bases; bases without a gene match: 5. The germline V gene specifies SNHLY as CDR1 and FYNNEI as CDR2. Taken from cysteine to phenylalanine, the CDR3 has 12 residues. The only DNA kept is the CDR3, 36 bases in frame from the first base. The cohort was made up of 500 to 800 healthy bone marrow donors. At the time of sampling, all cohort members were nominally healthy, though unrecorded immune exposures were likely present. The donor tested CMV seropositive and was one of the 289 seropositive cohort members. A peripheral blood sample was provided by each donor, and peripheral blood mononuclear cells were used for TCR beta sequencing. Genomic DNA extraction from the blood cell samples was performed with the Qiagen DNeasy Blood Extraction Kit.

The receptor chain draws on TRBV2 and TRBJ1-2; TRBD1 lines up with 8 middle nucleotides. Sequencing was done on a sample of PBMCs. This sequence was found in a man between 18 and 35 years old in good health and CMV-seropositive. CDR3 protein: CASRDREAGYTF. The DNA is TGTGCCAGCAGGGACAGGGAGGCGGGCTACACCTTC.